The 7 T cell receptor beta chains given below trace back to one sample, sequenced in a study of cytomegalovirus exposure and HLA in healthy donors. This PCR relied on a set of 60 Vbeta primers and 13 Jbeta primers. Sequenced by immunoSEQ multiplex PCR; TCRdb stores in-frame clones only, minus some. Of about 140,000 clones detected, approximately 82% appear once; the ten largest clones hold 1.9%. Sample: PBMCs. Receptors were obtained from a woman between 40 and 55 years old in good health and CMV-seronegative.

The chain joins TRBV5-1 to TRBJ2-1; possibly TRBD2 for D (6 bases). Trimming stripped 2 bases from V and 7 bases from J, with 7 bases between. The germline gives CDR1 SGHRS, CDR2 YFSETQ. The CDR3 contains 12 residues. This chain's CDR3 is CASSLSGNEQFF. The CDR3 nucleotides are TGCGCCAGCAGCTTAAGCGGGAATGAGCAGTTCTTC.

The chain has TRBV2 and TRBJ2-2; D not certain. Germline values: CDR1 SNHLY, CDR2 FYNNEI. CDR3 size: 15 residues. Trimming stripped 6 bases from V and 4 bases from J, with 15 bases between. CDR3: CASRVQAYPTGELFF. The CDR3 coding sequence is TGTGCCAGCAGAGTCCAGGCCTACCCCACCGGGGAGCTGTTTTTT.

This clone came up once. The V call is TRBV2, the J call TRBJ2-5; tentatively, D is TRBD2 (6 bases). Trimming shortened V by 11 bases and J by 5 bases, and 18 bases separated the two germline ends. The CDR3 length is 13 residues. The germline gives CDR1 SNHLY, CDR2 FYNNEI. CDR3 protein: CAGKKTSSETQYF. The CDR3 DNA follows: TGTGCCGGAAAAAAGACTAGTTCGGAGACCCAGTACTTC.

The chain couples TRBV28 to TRBJ2-1; 9 bases map to TRBD2. The CDR3 contains 14 residues. Germline loops: CDR1 MDHEN, CDR2 SYDVKM. V was clipped by 4 bases and J by 9 bases; unmatched bases: 7. CDR3 sequence reads: CASSWAGGPGEQFF. DNA for the CDR3: TGTGCCAGCAGTTGGGCGGGAGGGCCCGGTGAGCAGTTCTTC. Full variable domain (missing parts from reference TRBV28 and TRBJ2-1): DVKVTQSSRYLVKRTGEKVFLECVQDMDHENMFWYRQDPGLGLRLIYFSYDVKMKEKGDIPEGYSVSREKKERFSLILESASTNQTSMYLCASSWAGGPGEQFFGPGTRLTVL.

The chain couples TRBV6-5 to TRBJ2-7; TRBD2 matches at 7 bases. V lost 6 bases, J lost 6 bases, and 11 bases stayed unmatched. This CDR3 region has 14 residues. Looked up from germline, CDR1 is MNHEY and CDR2 is SVGAGI. CDR3 DNA sequence: TGTGCCAGCAGATACGAGGGACTAAGGAGCGAGCAGTACTTC. Translating it yields CASRYEGLRSEQYF.

On this clone: A junction boundary mismatches the germline segment, possibly from a read error. The chain recombines TRBV5-3 with TRBJ2-2, with 9 bases that match TRBD2. TRBV5-3 is known as an ORF, though its function is uncertain. The CDR3 extends over 17 amino acids. The CDR3 sequence is CARSLKAGGVYTGELFF. CDR3 nucleotide sequence: TGTGCCAGAAGCCTAAAAGCGGGAGGAGTGTATACCGGGGAGCTATTTTTT.

This chain connects TRBV15 to TRBJ2-7; 9 bases match TRBD2. CDR1 LNHNV and CDR2 YYDKDF come from the germline V gene (reference sequence). The CDR3 runs to 15 residues. V shed 0 bases and J 6 bases; nucleotides not matched to a gene: 6. In DNA form, the CDR3 reads TGTGCCACCAGCAGAGACCGAGCGGGAGGATTCGAGCAGTACTTC. This codes for CATSRDRAGGFEQYF.